The sequence of this T cell receptor (beta chain) was determined in a study of long-term antiretroviral therapy in people with HIV (dated by TCRdb to between 2021 and 2024). For the wider study: The earliest samples were collected approximately a decade before the 2015 WHO recommendation for immediate ART, a period when ART was typically delayed until CD4 counts fell. Whether ART initiation and durable HIV suppression were associated with changes in peripheral blood TRB repertoire composition and diversity was tested in a retrospective serial study. The cohort contributed under 200 cryopreserved PBMC samples from around 33 adults with confirmed HIV infection, collected serially over a mean of around six years (range 1-12). Eleven of the 30 participants with HIV were female. Test extractions of a monoclonal T-cell line alongside under 35 polyclonal samples showed no cross-contamination during QIAcube processing.

The sample holds one count of this clone. Its specific antigen is unknown. It has no much larger one-base neighbor in the sample; base qualities were not kept. The immunoSEQ hsTCRB v3.0 assay was used at survey level resolution to sequence the TRB variable region. A depth of roughly 35,000-50,000 T-cell genomes per sample was targeted for TRB sequencing. TRB libraries were pooled and sequenced on an Illumina MiSeq using a v3 150-cycle kit. The source study handled its data this way. Repertoire analysis was performed in R inside a reproducible Nextflow workflow that covered QC, data transformation and analysis. LymphoSeq2, an R package for AIRR-Seq data exploration, was used to implement custom analyses. A handful of samples that produced fewer than 5000 total TRB sequences were removed, so 150 to 200 HIV repertoires were analyzed. Of the roughly 190 retained HIV repertoires, approximately 60 were collected before and roughly 130 after ART initiation. Repertoires were downsampled to 5000 TRB nucleotide sequences, with summary statistics averaged over 100 downsampling iterations. The analysis kept only TRB sequences whose CDR3 regions were at least seven amino acids long. Diversity was assessed using a clonality score derived from Shannon entropy and using the Gini coefficient. In repertoire networks, the top 5000 CDR3 amino acid sequences were linked whenever an edit distance of one separated two sequences. For TRB CDR3 amino acid sequences, GLIPH2 was used to predict antigen specificity groups and MHC restriction. To flag known CMV, EBV, HIV or tissue antigen associations, CDR3 amino acid sequences were matched against VDJdb and McPAS-TCR. Pre-ART, post-ART and control groups were compared with Wilcoxon signed-rank tests and Holm-Bonferroni correction. TCRdb provides this immuneACCESS table in a form limited to in-frame rearrangements. Some clones are lacking; in checked studies, under half of them reflect an unresolved V gene, and why the rest are absent is not known. The V and J calls and clone size are taken from that table; D and trimming were inferred from the DNA. The sample table contains some 20,000 clones; only one count was recorded for just over 90% of them. Roughly 10% of the sample is taken by the ten largest.

The CDR3 runs 16 amino acids, cysteine and phenylalanine included. Only the CDR3 portion is preserved as DNA: 48 bases, with reading frame beginning at the first base. The germline V gene encodes CDR1 KGHSH and CDR2 LQKENI. V is pruned by 4 bases and J by 10 bases, leaving 12 bases of the junction without a gene match. Findings and caveats that apply to the study as a whole: CDR3 length ranges in HIV repertoires were narrower than in controls, and network structure suggested an antigen-experienced repertoire with only a slight naive shift after ART. At every time point, the repertoire was dominated by expanded TRB clones first identified before ART initiation, although this dominance fluctuated and, in many PLHIV, declined after ART. No data were available on ART adherence, viral resistance or therapy changes, limiting inferences about post-ART repertoire changes. Owing to limited PBMC availability, only the TCR beta chain was sequenced, without alpha chain pairing. The samples span the years 2004 to 2017, and the ART regimens used may be less effective than current regimens. Starting ART was linked to a significant rise in TRB diversity, yet even with long-term ART the diversity remained significantly lower than in transplant donor controls. Because cell numbers in pre-ART samples were limited, unsorted PBMC were profiled instead of sorted CD4+ and CD8+ T cells.

Participants were included only if at least one PBMC sample before ART initiation and at least two post-ART samples were available. Treatment was received in the United States of America by all participants with HIV. Before DNA extraction, cryopreserved samples of roughly 0.95-10 million PBMC were thawed and washed. At the time of the earliest PBMC sample for each participant with HIV, ages ranged from about 20 to 54 years. PBMC samples from each participant spanned 1-4 timepoints before ART initiation and 2-8 timepoints after ART initiation, with a median of 7 samples. For every participant, serial HIV viral load, CD4+ T-cell count, ART history and demographic data were obtained. A Qiagen kit on a QIAcube was used to extract genomic DNA from unsorted PBMC, with samples processed in batches of 12.

This TCR derives from a young woman with HIV. The sequence joins TRBV18 to TRBJ2-1, and 11 junctional nucleotides match TRBD2. Sequenced here: unsorted PBMCs, sampled approximately 4.2 years before starting antiretroviral therapy. Here is the DNA: TGTGCCAGCTCACTTACTAGCGGGGGCACCTCCGGAGAGCAGTTCTTC. This encodes CASSLTSGGTSGEQFF.